This T cell receptor (beta chain) was identified during a study of blood T cell repertoires in COVID-19. Across the study: The origin of the acute and convalescent COVID-19 samples was the United States, Italy and Spain. Nucleic acid was either cDNA or gDNA, and it came from T cells, B-cell-depleted T cells, or PBMCs.

Trimming left V 4 bases short and J 1 base short, with 12 bases between. Germline V lookup: CDR1 SQVTM, CDR2 ANQGSEA. This CDR3 is built from 14 residues. The data were produced by immunoSEQ multiplex PCR, yet TCRdb's version contains in-frame clones alone and is incomplete. The repertoire has some 270,000 clones, around nine tenths of them found once; the top ten carry roughly 8.5%. The clonotype was recovered from a man in his forties with active or convalescent COVID-19. The material sequenced was peripheral blood. The chain combines TRBV29-1 with TRBJ2-3; D is possibly TRBD1 (6 bases). Here the CDR3 reads CSVGGRGGTDTQYF. Written as DNA, the CDR3 is TGCAGCGTTGGCGGCAGGGGAGGCACAGATACGCAGTATTTT.